Many counts were recorded for the clone carrying this T cell receptor (beta chain). The data derive from a study of T cells in Graves' hyperthyroidism and ophthalmopathy. The V gene lost 2 bases and the J gene lost 4 bases, with 14 bases spanning the gap. CDR3 size: 15 residues. Germline CDR1 MNHNY, CDR2 SVGAGI (reference sequence). Amplification yielded TCR beta CDR3 regions, with RNA transcripts as the source. The HTBI set primed first-round TCR CDR3 RT-PCR. TCRdb called the multiplex PCR reads again in MiXCR, with one record for every CDR3 protein. The sample contains approximately 640,000 distinct CDR3 sequences, 15% to 20% of which appear only once.

V gene TRBV6-6 combines with J gene TRBJ1-1, with a possible D match to TRBD1 (6 bases). The source of this sequence is a man in his fifties with Graves' hyperthyroidism. Sequencing used blood. The CDR3 DNA reads TGTGCCAGCAGTTACGGCACAGGGAGTGGCACTGAAGCTTTCTTT. Protein sequence: CASSYGTGSGTEAFF.